In this sample, the clone carrying this T cell receptor beta chain turned up a few times. Its antigen is unknown. Using its own MiXCR run on the RACE reads, TCRdb lists one record per CDR3 protein. The sample shows 95,000 to 150,000 distinct CDR3 sequences, about 11% of them seen only once. The time point is: patch test 3, about 24 weeks after DPC sensitization. This sample's treatment: therapeutic diphenylcyclopropenone sensitization with weekly scalp DPC. The data are from a study of human T cells and chemical hapten exposure. This CDR3 has 15 residues. The germline V gene has CDR1 MNHEY and CDR2 SVGAGI. Trimming removed 3 bases at V and 2 bases at J, with 12 bases between. Notes on the study in general: TCRs exceeding 1 in 1000 frequency stayed unchanged with DPC sensitization.

This receptor was identified in a woman between 50 and 59 years old with alopecia areata. Some clones in this sample may be carry-over from other donors' samples. The sequencing here drew on whole blood, taken in connection with sensitization to the hapten diphenylcyclopropenone (DPC). V usage is TRBV6-5 and J usage is TRBJ2-3; D may be TRBD1 or TRBD2 (5 bases each). In DNA form, the CDR3 reads TGTGCCAGCAGTTATGAGGGACCCTTCACAGATACGCAGTATTTT. It specifies CASSYEGPFTDTQYF.